This T cell receptor beta chain is drawn from a study of blood T cells in healthy people across ages. Trimming cost V 4 bases and J 4 bases, with 8 bases left between them. Looked up from germline, CDR1 is MNHEY and CDR2 is SMNVEV (reference sequence). This CDR3 is 13 amino acids long. Healthy Russian Caucasian donors spanned ages about 6 to 100 years. PCR was performed a second time for roughly 7 to 11 cycles using a sample-barcoded 5' primer and a J-beta primer mix. TCRdb passed the 5' RACE reads through MiXCR, listing each CDR3 protein once. This repertoire shows more than 1.4 million distinct CDR3 sequences, approximately 42% found once; its top ten account for 7% to 9.5%. Study-wide points: Researchers said unsorted PBMCs prevented a conclusive naive versus antigen-experienced comparison.

A remark on this clonotype: Antigen unknown.

This clonotype was sampled from a woman aged 18-30 years in good health. V is TRBV27 and J is TRBJ1-5; D not certain. Sequenced sample: blood. The DNA for the CDR3 is TGTGCCAGCAGTTCCGTCGGGAATCAGCCCCAGCATTTT. It encodes CASSSVGNQPQHF.